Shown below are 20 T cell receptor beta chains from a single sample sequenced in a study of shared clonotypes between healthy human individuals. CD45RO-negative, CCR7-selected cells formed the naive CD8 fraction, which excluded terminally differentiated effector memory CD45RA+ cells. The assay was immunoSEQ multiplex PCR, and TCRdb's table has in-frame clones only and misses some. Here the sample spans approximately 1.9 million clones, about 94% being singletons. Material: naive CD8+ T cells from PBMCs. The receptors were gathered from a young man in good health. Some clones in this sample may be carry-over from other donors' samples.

CDR3 residues: CASSEGVTSTDTQYF. CDR3 DNA sequence: TGTGCCAGCAGTGAGGGAGTTACTAGCACAGATACGCAGTATTTT. The chain recombines TRBV2 with TRBJ2-3; a weak D match, TRBD2 (5 bases). V gave up 3 bases and J gave up 0 bases, with 10 bases separating them. The germline V gene has CDR1 SNHLY and CDR2 FYNNEI. This CDR3 contains 15 residues.

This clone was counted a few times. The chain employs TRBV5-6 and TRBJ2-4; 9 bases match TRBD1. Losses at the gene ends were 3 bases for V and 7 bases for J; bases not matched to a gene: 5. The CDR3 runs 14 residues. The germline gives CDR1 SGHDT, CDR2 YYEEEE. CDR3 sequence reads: CASSWGQGRNIQYF. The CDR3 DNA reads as TGTGCCAGCAGCTGGGGACAGGGAAGGAACATTCAGTACTTC.

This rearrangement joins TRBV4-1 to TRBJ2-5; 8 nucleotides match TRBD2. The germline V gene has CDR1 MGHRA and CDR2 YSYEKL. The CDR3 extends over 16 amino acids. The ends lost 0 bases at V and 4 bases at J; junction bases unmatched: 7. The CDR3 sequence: CASSQDSAGGGETQYF. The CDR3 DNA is TGCGCCAGCAGCCAAGACAGTGCGGGAGGTGGAGAGACCCAGTACTTC.

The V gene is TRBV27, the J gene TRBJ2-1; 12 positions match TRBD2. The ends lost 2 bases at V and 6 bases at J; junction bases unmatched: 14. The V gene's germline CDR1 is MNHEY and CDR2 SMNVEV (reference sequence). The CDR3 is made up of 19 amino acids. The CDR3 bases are TGTGCCAGCAGTTTACCCTCCCGACTAGCGGGAGAAAGGGGCAATGAGCAGTTCTTC. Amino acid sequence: CASSLPSRLAGERGNEQFF.

Here the CDR3 DNA reads TGTGCCAGCAGTGTGACAGATTCGGGCAATCAGCCCCAGCATTTT. Protein product: CASSVTDSGNQPQHF. The V and J genes are TRBV6-1 and TRBJ1-5, with a tentative D call TRBD1 (5 bases). Trimming took off 4 bases at V and 2 bases at J, with 12 bases between the two ends. Germline CDR1 MNHNS, CDR2 SASEGT. The CDR3 runs to 15 residues.

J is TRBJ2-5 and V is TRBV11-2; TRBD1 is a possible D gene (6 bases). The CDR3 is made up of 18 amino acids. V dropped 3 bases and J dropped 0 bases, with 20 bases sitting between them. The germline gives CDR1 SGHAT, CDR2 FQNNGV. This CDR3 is CASSLTGTPEGHQETQYF. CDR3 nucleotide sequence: TGTGCCAGCAGCTTGACCGGGACACCCGAGGGACACCAAGAGACCCAGTACTTC. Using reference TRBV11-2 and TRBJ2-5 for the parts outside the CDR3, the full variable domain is EAGVAQSPRYKIIEKRQSVAFWCNPISGHATLYWYQQILGQGPKLLIQFQNNGVVDDSQLPKDRFSAERLKGVDSTLKIQPAKLEDSAVYLCASSLTGTPEGHQETQYFGPGTRLLVL.

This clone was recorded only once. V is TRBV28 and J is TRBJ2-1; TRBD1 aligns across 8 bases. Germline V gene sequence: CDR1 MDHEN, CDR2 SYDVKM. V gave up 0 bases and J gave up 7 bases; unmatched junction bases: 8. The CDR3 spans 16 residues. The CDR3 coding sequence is TGTGCCAGCAGTTTATGGCAGGGGGCCCCCCGAAATGAGCAGTTCTTC. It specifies CASSLWQGAPRNEQFF.

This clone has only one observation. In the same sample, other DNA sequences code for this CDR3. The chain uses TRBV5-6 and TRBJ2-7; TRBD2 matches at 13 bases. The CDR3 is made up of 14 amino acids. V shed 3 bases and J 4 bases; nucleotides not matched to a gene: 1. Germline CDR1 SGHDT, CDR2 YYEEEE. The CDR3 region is CASSSGLAGYEQYF. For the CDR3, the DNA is TGTGCCAGCAGCTCGGGACTAGCGGGATACGAGCAGTACTTC.

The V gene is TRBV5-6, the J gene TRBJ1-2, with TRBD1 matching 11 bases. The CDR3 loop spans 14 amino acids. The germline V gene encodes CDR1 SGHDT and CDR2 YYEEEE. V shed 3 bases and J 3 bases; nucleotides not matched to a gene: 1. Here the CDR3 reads CASSWDRGDYGYTF. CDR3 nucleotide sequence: TGTGCCAGCAGCTGGGACAGGGGGGACTATGGCTACACCTTC. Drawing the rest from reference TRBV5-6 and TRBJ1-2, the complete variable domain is DAGVTQSPTHLIKTRGQQVTLRCSPKSGHDTVSWYQQALGQGPQFIFQYYEEEERQRGNFPDRFSGHQFPNYSSELNVNALLLGDSALYLCASSWDRGDYGYTFGSGTRLTVV.

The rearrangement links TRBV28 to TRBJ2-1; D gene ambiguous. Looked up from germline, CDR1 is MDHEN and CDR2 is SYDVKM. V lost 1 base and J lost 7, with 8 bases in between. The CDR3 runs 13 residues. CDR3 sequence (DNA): TGTGCCAGCAGTTTATCGTTGCGAAATGAGCAGTTCTTC. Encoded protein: CASSLSLRNEQFF.

The CDR3 DNA follows: TGCGCCAGCAGCCAAGCGGTCCCGGGGGGGGGTGATGAAAAACTGTTTTTT. Protein product: CASSQAVPGGGDEKLFF. The chain has TRBV4-3 and TRBJ1-4; the D gene is possibly TRBD1 (5 bases). V was clipped by 1 base and J by 6 bases, with 18 bases between them. From germline, CDR1 is LGHNA and CDR2 YSLEER. CDR3 length equals 17 residues.

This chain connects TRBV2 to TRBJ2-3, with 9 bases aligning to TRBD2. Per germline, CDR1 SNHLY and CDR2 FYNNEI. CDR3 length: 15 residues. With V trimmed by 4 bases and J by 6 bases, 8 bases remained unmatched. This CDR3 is CASSGGREGSDTQYF. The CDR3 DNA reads TGTGCCAGCAGTGGTGGGCGGGAGGGCAGCGATACGCAGTATTTT. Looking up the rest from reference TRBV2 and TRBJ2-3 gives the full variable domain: EPEVTQTPSHQVTQMGQEVILRCVPISNHLYFYWYRQILGQKVEFLVSFYNNEISEKSEIFDDQFSVERPDGSNFTLKIRSTKLEDSAMYFCASSGGREGSDTQYFGPGTRLTVL.

CDR3 amino acids: CASSLGPSSSYNEQFF. DNA for the CDR3: TGTGCCAGCAGTTTAGGTCCCTCAAGCTCCTACAATGAGCAGTTCTTC. The gene calls are TRBV27 and TRBJ2-1, with unresolved D. Germline CDR1 is MNHEY and CDR2 is SMNVEV (reference sequence). V was cut by 2 bases and J by 0 bases, with 11 bases left in between. The CDR3 length is 16 residues.

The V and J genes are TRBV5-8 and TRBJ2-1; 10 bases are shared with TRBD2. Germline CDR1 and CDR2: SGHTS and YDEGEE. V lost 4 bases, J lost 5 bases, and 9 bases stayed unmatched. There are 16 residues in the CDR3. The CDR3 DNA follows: TGTGCCAGCAGCCCTGCCCAGCGGGAGGGGAACAATGAGCAGTTCTTC. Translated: CASSPAQREGNNEQFF.

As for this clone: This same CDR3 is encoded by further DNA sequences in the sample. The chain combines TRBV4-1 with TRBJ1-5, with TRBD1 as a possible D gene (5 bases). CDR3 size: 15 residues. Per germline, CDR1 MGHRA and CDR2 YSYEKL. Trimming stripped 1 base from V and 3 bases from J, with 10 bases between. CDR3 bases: TGCGCCAGCAGCCAAGTCGGGGGATTCAATCAGCCCCAGCATTTT. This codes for CASSQVGGFNQPQHF.

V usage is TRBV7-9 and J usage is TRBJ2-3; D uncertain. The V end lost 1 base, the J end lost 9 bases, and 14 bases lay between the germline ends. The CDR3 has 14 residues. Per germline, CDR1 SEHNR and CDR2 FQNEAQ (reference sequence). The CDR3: CASSLGGVPNTQYF. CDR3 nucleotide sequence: TGTGCCAGCAGCTTAGGAGGTGTCCCAAACACGCAGTATTTT.

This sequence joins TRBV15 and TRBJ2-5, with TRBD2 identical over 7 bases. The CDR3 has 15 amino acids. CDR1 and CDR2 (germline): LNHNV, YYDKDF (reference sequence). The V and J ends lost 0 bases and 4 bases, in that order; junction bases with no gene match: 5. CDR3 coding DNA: TGTGCCACCAGCAGAGATAAAGGACTAGGAGAGACCCAGTACTTC. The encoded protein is CATSRDKGLGETQYF.

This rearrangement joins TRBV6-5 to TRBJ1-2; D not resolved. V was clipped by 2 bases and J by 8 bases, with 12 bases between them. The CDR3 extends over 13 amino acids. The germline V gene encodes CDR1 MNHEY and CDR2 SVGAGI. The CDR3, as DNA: TGTGCCAGCAGTTACCTCACCGGGATGGGCTACACCTTC. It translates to CASSYLTGMGYTF.

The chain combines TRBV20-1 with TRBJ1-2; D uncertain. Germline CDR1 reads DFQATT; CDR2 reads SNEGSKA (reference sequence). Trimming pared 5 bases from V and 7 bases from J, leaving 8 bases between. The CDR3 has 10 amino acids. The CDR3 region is CSAAKFGYTF. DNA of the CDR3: TGCAGTGCTGCGAAGTTTGGCTACACCTTC.

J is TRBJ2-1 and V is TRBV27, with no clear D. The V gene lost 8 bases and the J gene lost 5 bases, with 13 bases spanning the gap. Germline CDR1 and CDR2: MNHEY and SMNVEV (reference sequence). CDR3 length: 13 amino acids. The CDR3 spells CASQNLGNNEQFF. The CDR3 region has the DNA TGTGCCAGCCAGAACCTGGGAAACAATGAGCAGTTCTTC.